Listed here is a single T cell receptor beta chain. The CDR3 is made up of 11 amino acids. V dropped 6 bases and J dropped 3 bases, with 6 bases sitting between them. Germline V CDR1 and CDR2: MNHEY, SVGAGI. The study separated CD4+ cells into CD45RA+ naive and CD45RA-negative memory subsets. Researchers divided each subset's genomic DNA evenly across several immunoSEQ plates. Assay used: immunoSEQ multiplex PCR; TCRdb lists only in-frame clones, some missing. The sample carries around 2.5 million clones, roughly 93% recorded once. These data are taken from a study of shared clonotypes between healthy human individuals.

This clonotype originated in a man younger than 35 in good health. Some clones in this sample may be carry-over from other donors' samples. The chain employs TRBV6-5 and TRBJ2-7; D remains unclear. Sequences were obtained from naive CD4+ T cells from PBMCs. Indicated subset: CD45RA+ positively selected. The CDR3 is CASSDVYEQYF. The DNA of the CDR3 is TGTGCCAGCAGCGACGTCTACGAGCAGTACTTC.